The 5 T cell receptor beta chains reported below all come from one sample, sequenced in a study of chemoradiotherapy in HPV16-positive cancers. TCRdb keeps only in-frame clones here, not all; method: immunoSEQ multiplex PCR. Among about 68,000 clones listed, about nine tenths were seen once. The material sequenced was blood, taken from a patient who underwent chemoradiotherapy. These receptors were collected from a human donor with HPV-associated anogenital cancer.

The CDR3, as DNA: TGTGCCTTCAGGGTTAAGGGTGGCTACACCTTC. Protein: CAFRVKGGYTF. The gene calls are TRBV30 and TRBJ1-2; TRBD1 is a possible D gene (5 bases). The CDR3 consists of 11 residues. The V and J ends lost 7 bases and 7 bases respectively, with 13 bases between them. Germline V CDR1 and CDR2: GTSNPN, SVGIG (reference sequence).

This chain joins TRBV6-1 and TRBJ1-2, with a tentative D call TRBD1 (5 bases). The V gene lost 8 bases and the J gene lost 4 bases, with 11 bases spanning the gap. The CDR3 loop spans 12 amino acids. In germline, CDR1 is MNHNS, CDR2 SASEGT. The CDR3 DNA is TGTGCCAGCCGGGACCGTCCCTATGGCTACACCTTC. This gives the protein CASRDRPYGYTF.

The chain links TRBV2 to TRBJ2-7; D possibly uses TRBD1 or TRBD2 (5 bases each). The length of the CDR3 is 13 residues. Trimming removed 8 bases from V and 1 base from J, with 12 bases in between. Germline values: CDR1 SNHLY, CDR2 FYNNEI. The CDR3 here is CASGGRVSYEQYF. The CDR3 bases are TGTGCCAGCGGGGGACGCGTTTCCTACGAGCAGTACTTC.

V usage is TRBV5-1 and J usage is TRBJ1-2; D perhaps matches TRBD1 (6 bases). The V end lost 0 bases, the J end lost 3 bases, and 9 bases lay between the germline ends. Germline V gene sequence: CDR1 SGHRS, CDR2 YFSETQ. The CDR3 extends over 14 amino acids. The CDR3 DNA reads as TGCGCCAGCAGCTTGGACAGGGAAGACTATGGCTACACCTTC. Translation gives CASSLDREDYGYTF.

The CDR3, as DNA: TGCAGCGTGCCGGGACAGGGGTCCAACTATGGCTACACCTTC. Protein: CSVPGQGSNYGYTF. This rearrangement joins TRBV29-1 to TRBJ1-2, with TRBD1 matching over 10 bases. The CDR3 is 14 amino acids. Germline-derived CDR1 and CDR2 are SQVTM and ANQGSEA. After removal of 6 bases from V and 2 bases from J, the junction contained 6 bases not matched to a gene.